Described below is a single T cell receptor (beta chain) sequence and its context. Its antigen is currently unknown. There were no patients who had received any treatment before thyroid surgery. Germline CDR1 is SGHAT and CDR2 is FQDESV (reference sequence). The V end was cut by 4 bases, the J end by 0 bases, with 16 bases between. The CDR3 contains 18 residues. This record comes from a study of metastatic and nonmetastatic thyroid tumors. The wider study: It was across blood and tumor or nodule tissue from malignant and benign thyroid patients that repertoires were compared. Study results and caveats: Relative to benign nodules, malignant thyroid tumors were reportedly characterized by significantly elevated TCR beta diversity in blood and tumor.

With MiXCR, TCRdb reprocessed the PCR reads. The profile shows about 24,000 clones, around 21% of them singletons. Sample: blood. This clonotype originated in a male donor with papillary thyroid cancer or a benign thyroid nodule (not recorded which). Some clones in this sample may be carry-over from other donors' samples. This rearrangement joins TRBV11-1 to TRBJ2-6; D is unresolved. The CDR3 DNA is TGTGCCAGCAGCTCCCCCCTAGGGCTTGCCTCTGGGGCCAACGTCCTGACTTTC. Translation: CASSSPLGLASGANVLTF.